This T cell receptor beta chain was profiled in a study of shared clonotypes between healthy human individuals. CDR3 length: 13 residues. Germline V CDR1 and CDR2: SNHLY, FYNNEI. Trimming pared 11 bases from V and 1 base from J, leaving 13 bases between. TCRdb's table, derived via immunoSEQ multiplex PCR, lists solely in-frame clones and lacks some. The data contain a few million clones, approximately 96% of them singletons. Study-level results: Sequencing depth was predicted to influence how clonotypes are shared among donors. Clonotypes not shared had lower generation probabilities than those common to all four donors.

Remarks on this clone: Its antigen is as yet unknown.

The sample comprised naive CD4+ T cells sorted from blood. Specified subset: CD45RA+ positively selected. This TCR derives from a man aged 18 to 30 in good health. The chain has TRBV2 and TRBJ2-3; tentatively, D is TRBD2 (5 bases). CDR3 bases: TGTGCCGGAGGAGTCATCGGCACAGATACGCAGTATTTT. Protein: CAGGVIGTDTQYF.